These 25 T cell receptor beta chains originate from one sample sequenced in a study of T-cell memory formation after mild COVID-19. TCRdb used MiXCR to reprocess the 5' RACE reads, holding one entry per CDR3 protein. The sample contains roughly 150,000 distinct CDR3 sequences, 14% of which appear only once. Material for sequencing was PBMCs or a T cell subset sorted from them (not recorded which). These receptors originate from an adult woman who had mild COVID-19 (a few samples of this study predate the infection). Cell type and time point are not known.

This clonotype was observed a few times. This sequence joins TRBV11-3 and TRBJ2-7; 10 bases map to TRBD2. The V gene's germline CDR1 is SGHNT and CDR2 YENEEA. V lost 2 bases and J lost 7; bases outside the gene matches: 2. CDR3 length equals 13 residues. CDR3 DNA sequence: TGTGCCAGCAGCTTACTAGCGGGAGTGGAGCAGTACTTC. It encodes CASSLLAGVEQYF.

In its sample, this clonotype was seen many times. The J gene is TRBJ2-1, the V gene TRBV24-1; 9 positions match TRBD1. The CDR3 loop spans 16 amino acids. Germline V gene sequence: CDR1 KGHDR, CDR2 SFDVKD. V was clipped by 2 bases and J by 7 bases; unmatched bases: 8. CDR3 DNA: TGTGCCACCAGTGATTCGACAGGGGGTGGTTGGAATGAGCAGTTCTTC. Translation: CATSDSTGGGWNEQFF.

The chain carries TRBV20-1 and TRBJ1-2; TRBD1 is a possible D gene (5 bases). The CDR3 length is 13 residues. CDR1 DFQATT and CDR2 SNEGSKA come from the germline V gene (reference sequence). V lost 7 bases and J lost 8, with 20 bases in between. Here the CDR3 reads CSDDRLNYGGYTF. CDR3 nucleotides: TGCAGTGACGACAGACTCAACTATGGGGGCTACACCTTC.

This clonotype was observed a handful of times. This chain connects TRBV29-1 to TRBJ2-1; a possible D gene is TRBD2 (7 bases). This CDR3 spans 12 amino acids. Germline V CDR1 and CDR2: SQVTM, ANQGSEA. V was cut by 8 bases and J by 4 bases, with 12 bases left in between. In nucleotides, the CDR3 is TGCAGCTCGAGCGGGACATACAATGAGCAGTTCTTC. Protein: CSSSGTYNEQFF.

The chain has TRBV7-9 and TRBJ2-7; unclear D gene. There are 13 residues in the CDR3. Germline V gives CDR1 SEHNR, CDR2 FQNEAQ (reference sequence). V was cut by 3 bases and J by 6 bases, with 12 bases left in between. CDR3 DNA sequence: TGTGCCAGCAGCTTGCCAGGTCCGTTCGAGCAGTACTTC. This translates into CASSLPGPFEQYF.

This clonotype was observed a few times. CDR3 in amino acids: CSASDYFSATYEQYF. The CDR3 DNA reads as TGCAGTGCTAGTGATTATTTTAGCGCGACCTACGAGCAGTACTTC. This chain connects TRBV20-1 to TRBJ2-7; weak D call: TRBD2 (5 bases). The germline V gene encodes CDR1 DFQATT and CDR2 SNEGSKA (reference sequence). This CDR3 spans 15 amino acids. V was cut by 3 bases and J by 2 bases, with 17 bases left in between.

The chain employs TRBV7-6 and TRBJ2-2, with D uncertain. The CDR3 has 12 amino acids. Trimming took off 5 bases at V and 6 bases at J, with 7 bases between the two ends. Germline V gene sequence: CDR1 SGHVS, CDR2 FNYEAQ. The CDR3 loop is CASSPRAGELFF. CDR3 DNA: TGTGCCAGCAGCCCCAGAGCCGGGGAGCTGTTTTTT.

This clonotype was detected ten times or more. The junction departs from germline at one end; a sequencing error may be responsible. The CDR3 DNA sequence: TGTGCCAGCAGCCAAGGGACAGGTACCTACGAGCAGTACTTC. It translates to CASSQGTGTYEQYF. The chain employs TRBV4-1 and TRBJ2-7; 8 bases map to TRBD1. The length of the CDR3 is 14 residues. Germline CDR1 and CDR2: MGHRA and YSYEKL.

This clonotype has a handful of counts. The chain uses TRBV5-1 and TRBJ1-1; a possible D gene is TRBD1 (5 bases). The CDR3 is 14 residues long. Germline V gene data show CDR1 as SGHRS and CDR2 as YFSETQ. The V and J ends lost 4 bases and 10 bases respectively, with 20 bases between them. The CDR3 nucleotides are TGCGCCAGCAGCCGTGGGACGGACGGAACGGGAGCTTTCTTT. Protein sequence: CASSRGTDGTGAFF.

This clonotype occurred a few times. This chain connects TRBV5-4 to TRBJ2-1; 10 bases fit TRBD1. Germline V gene data show CDR1 as SGHNT and CDR2 as YYREEE (reference sequence). The V and J ends lost 4 bases and 5 bases, in that order; junction bases with no gene match: 9. The CDR3 sequence is 16 residues long. The CDR3 loop reads CASSGSTGGRDNEQFF. In nucleotides, the CDR3 is TGTGCCAGCAGCGGATCGACAGGGGGCAGGGACAATGAGCAGTTCTTC.

This chain links TRBV12-3 or TRBV12-4 with TRBJ1-1; D unclear. Trimming removed 3 bases at V and 4 bases at J, with 12 bases between. The CDR3 sequence is 14 residues long. The CDR3 is CASSFLGYSTEAFF. In DNA form, the CDR3 reads TGTGCCAGCAGTTTTTTAGGGTACAGCACTGAAGCTTTCTTT.

J is TRBJ2-6 and V is TRBV4-3; the D is unclear. CDR1 is LGHNA, CDR2 YSLEER, per germline. This CDR3 has 15 residues. The V end lost 1 base, the J end lost 1 base, and 5 bases lay between the germline ends. CDR3 loop: CASSQGVSGANVLTF. CDR3 nucleotides: TGCGCCAGCAGCCAAGGGGTATCTGGGGCCAACGTCCTGACTTTC.

This clonotype was seen more than once but under ten times. The gene calls are TRBV7-9 and TRBJ2-3; no clear D gene. Germline loops: CDR1 SEHNR, CDR2 FQNEAQ (reference sequence). The CDR3 covers 16 residues. V was pared by 1 base and J by 4 bases, with 15 bases between. DNA for the CDR3: TGTGCCAGCAGCTTAGTGGGGTACGAGGTTGCAGATACGCAGTATTTT. This translates into CASSLVGYEVADTQYF.

This clonotype was counted only a few times. The chain recombines TRBV9 with TRBJ2-7; 7 nucleotides match TRBD1. The CDR3 totals 16 residues. Germline CDR1 and CDR2: SGDLS and YYNGEE. With 3 bases clipped from V and 2 bases from J, the junction kept 11 bases outside the gene matches. The CDR3, as DNA: TGTGCCAGCAGCGCCTCCGGGACAGCCCTCCCCTACGAGCAGTACTTC. Protein: CASSASGTALPYEQYF.

This CDR3 reads CASSQVDSPAQPQHF. The CDR3, as DNA: TGCGCCAGCAGCCAAGTTGACAGTCCGGCCCAGCCCCAGCATTTT. J is TRBJ1-5 and V is TRBV4-1; maybe TRBD1 (5 bases). The CDR3 consists of 15 residues. Trimming shortened V by 1 base and J by 7 bases, and 14 bases separated the two germline ends. From germline, CDR1 is MGHRA and CDR2 YSYEKL.

This sequence joins TRBV19 and TRBJ2-1, with 10 bases identical to TRBD2. The CDR3 sequence is 15 residues long. The V gene's germline CDR1 is LNHDA and CDR2 SQIVND (reference sequence). J gave up 4 bases and V 6 bases, and 6 bases lay outside the gene matches. In nucleotides, the CDR3 is TGTGCCAGTAGGCCGTCTAGCGGGAGTTACAATGAGCAGTTCTTC. It is translated as CASRPSSGSYNEQFF.

The rearrangement joins TRBV7-2 to TRBJ1-1, with 7 bases identical to TRBD1. The ends lost 5 bases at V and 3 bases at J; junction bases unmatched: 3. The length of the CDR3 is 13 residues. The V gene's germline CDR1 is SGHTA and CDR2 FQGNSA. The CDR3 DNA follows: TGTGCCAGCAGCCCTACAGGGGACACTGAAGCTTTCTTT. This codes for CASSPTGDTEAFF.

The V gene is TRBV19, the J gene TRBJ2-5; TRBD2 matches at 8 bases. CDR3 length: 13 amino acids. V lost 5 bases, J lost 5 bases, and 4 bases stayed unmatched. Germline V gene data show CDR1 as LNHDA and CDR2 as SQIVND (reference sequence). CDR3 sequence reads: CASSPSGGETQYF. The CDR3 DNA reads as TGTGCCAGTAGTCCCTCGGGGGGGGAGACCCAGTACTTC. The full variable domain, completed using reference TRBV19 and TRBJ2-5, is DGGITQSPKYLFRKEGQNVTLSCEQNLNHDAMYWYRQDPGQGLRLIYYSQIVNDFQKGDIAEGYSVSREKKESFPLTVTSAQKNPTAFYLCASSPSGGETQYFGPGTRLLVL.

The J gene is TRBJ1-2, the V gene TRBV12-3 or TRBV12-4, with D uncertain. The V and J ends lost 5 bases and 6 bases respectively, with 19 bases between them. This CDR3 is 15 amino acids long. The CDR3 loop is CASSPTEGGTDGYTF. The CDR3 nucleotides are TGTGCCAGCAGTCCCACCGAGGGTGGTACGGATGGCTACACCTTC.

The chain combines TRBV11-3 with TRBJ2-7, with a weak D call TRBD1 (6 bases). Germline V CDR1 and CDR2: SGHNT, YENEEA. Between the trimmed V and J ends, which lost 2 bases and 5 bases, there was a span of 13 bases. This CDR3 comprises 14 residues. The CDR3 sequence is CASSLIGRDNEQYF. The CDR3 DNA is TGTGCCAGCAGCTTAATCGGCAGGGACAACGAGCAGTACTTC.

This clonotype occurred a few times. This chain joins TRBV7-9 and TRBJ2-5; D is uncertain. The length of the CDR3 is 10 residues. CDR1 is SEHNR and CDR2 is FQNEAQ in the germline V gene (reference sequence). V lost 6 bases to trimming and J lost 7 bases, with 6 bases between them. The CDR3 reads CASSPLTQYF. CDR3 nucleotides: TGTGCCAGCAGTCCCCTGACCCAGTACTTC.

V and J are TRBV7-9 and TRBJ2-7, with 7 bases fitting TRBD2. From germline, CDR1 is SEHNR and CDR2 FQNEAQ (reference sequence). The ends lost 1 base at V and 3 bases at J; junction bases unmatched: 0. CDR3 length: 13 amino acids. CDR3 sequence: CASSLGDYYEQYF. CDR3 coding DNA: TGTGCCAGCAGCTTAGGGGACTACTACGAGCAGTACTTC.

This clonotype turned up a few times. This rearrangement joins TRBV24-1 to TRBJ2-1; 11 bases align to TRBD2. V lost 4 bases and J lost 4; bases outside the gene matches: 8. The germline V gene encodes CDR1 KGHDR and CDR2 SFDVKD. The CDR3 extends over 17 amino acids. This CDR3 is CATSDRTSGSWYNEQFF. CDR3 nucleotide sequence: TGTGCCACCAGTGACCGCACTAGCGGGAGTTGGTACAATGAGCAGTTCTTC.

This clonotype was found a few times. This chain links TRBV29-1 with TRBJ1-1, with 7 bases that match TRBD1. The CDR3 is 13 amino acids. The V gene's germline CDR1 is SQVTM and CDR2 ANQGSEA. Trimming removed 7 bases from V and 0 bases from J; junction bases left unmatched: 5. The DNA of the CDR3 is TGCAGCGCCCAGGACAGGATGAACACTGAAGCTTTCTTT. Protein: CSAQDRMNTEAFF. Together with reference TRBV29-1 and TRBJ1-1, the CDR3 gives the full variable domain: SAVISQKPSRDICQRGTSLTIQCQVDSQVTMMFWYRQQPGQSLTLIATANQGSEATYESGFVIDKFPISRPNLTFSTLTVSNMSPEDSSIYLCSAQDRMNTEAFFGQGTRLTVV.

The chain uses TRBV6-2 or TRBV6-3 and TRBJ2-7, with 11 bases aligning to TRBD2. This CDR3 has 20 amino acids. Germline trimming cut 2 bases from V and 4 bases from J; bases unmatched to any gene: 19. The V gene's germline CDR1 is MNHEY and CDR2 SVGEGT. This CDR3 reads CASSYPTSGRPRLSYYEQYF. The CDR3 nucleotides are TGTGCCAGCAGTTACCCCACTAGCGGGAGACCTCGTTTGAGTTATTACGAGCAGTACTTC.